Listed below are T cell receptor beta chains from one sample, sequenced in a study of Ad26.COV2.S vaccination and SARS-CoV-2 variants. Some clones are missing from TCRdb's copy, which holds only in-frame ones; the method was immunoSEQ multiplex PCR. Here the sample spans around 300,000 clones, 88% being singletons. The source was peripheral blood, collected in a trial of Ad26.COV2.S vaccine versus placebo. Source of these receptors: a person aged 18-60 years who received the Ad26.COV2.S COVID-19 vaccine or a placebo. Both conserved end residues are part of each CDR3. D genes are given only for firm matches. Clone size is given for some rows only: seen once, a few or many times, or a class if the clone is expanded.

V	size	D	J	length	CDR3	DNA
TRBV19	-	TRBD1	TRBJ1-1	15	CASTIGTGMNTEAFF	TGTGCCAGTACCATTGGGACAGGGATGAACACTGAAGCTTTCTTT
TRBV28	-	-	TRBJ1-1	13	CASTLQGRTEAFF	TGTGCCAGCACCCTACAGGGTAGGACTGAAGCTTTCTTT
TRBV6-5	-	TRBD1	TRBJ1-2	15	CASSLPGQGRDGYTF	TGTGCCAGCAGTCTCCCGGGACAGGGACGGGATGGCTACACCTTC
TRBV28	-	-	TRBJ1-4	15	CASSSRPTVKEKLFF	TGTGCCAGCAGTTCTAGACCGACCGTTAAGGAAAAACTGTTTTTT
TRBV6-1	-	TRBD1	TRBJ2-3	16	CASSEWGQVSRDTQYF	TGTGCCAGCAGTGAATGGGGACAGGTTTCTCGGGATACGCAGTATTTT
TRBV15	-	-	TRBJ1-6	15	CATSPQGRANSPLHF	TGTGCCACCAGCCCCCAGGGGAGGGCTAATTCACCCCTCCACTTT
TRBV5-1	-	-	TRBJ1-3	17	CASSLEAGDRSGNTIYF	TGCGCCAGCAGCTTGGAGGCAGGCGACCGCTCTGGAAACACCATATATTTT
TRBV6-5	-	-	TRBJ1-4	11	CASSNNEKLFF	TGTGCCAGCAGCAACAATGAAAAACTGTTTTTT
TRBV4-2	-	TRBD1	TRBJ1-5	14	CASSQDRGRQPQHF	TGTGCCAGCAGCCAAGACAGGGGGCGTCAGCCCCAGCATTTT
TRBV4-1	-	-	TRBJ1-4	12	CASSQVREKLFF	TGCGCCAGCAGCCAAGTCCGTGAAAAACTGTTTTTT
TRBV7-6	-	TRBD2	TRBJ2-1	16	CASTMTSGINYNEQFF	TGTGCCAGCACCATGACTAGCGGAATTAACTACAATGAGCAGTTCTTC
TRBV5-1	-	-	TRBJ2-6	15	CASSPDHSGANVLTF	TGCGCCAGCAGCCCCGACCACTCTGGGGCCAACGTCCTGACTTTC
TRBV7-9	-	-	TRBJ2-3	14	CASSLAWSTDTQYF	TGTGCCAGCAGCTTAGCGTGGAGCACAGATACGCAGTATTTT
TRBV7-9	-	-	TRBJ2-7	13	CASSYRGTYEQYF	TGTGCCAGCAGCTATAGGGGGACGTACGAGCAGTACTTC
TRBV28	-	TRBD2	TRBJ2-7	18	CASSYTGTSGRFPYEQYF	TGTGCCAGCAGTTATACCGGGACTAGCGGGAGGTTCCCCTACGAGCAGTACTTC
TRBV28	-	-	TRBJ1-4	13	CASRLPQGEKLFF	TGTGCCAGCCGACTACCTCAGGGTGAAAAACTGTTTTTT
TRBV4-2	-	TRBD2	TRBJ2-2	18	CASSPGLAGFANTGELFF	TGTGCCAGCAGCCCGGGACTAGCGGGGTTCGCGAACACCGGGGAGCTGTTTTTT
TRBV5-6	once	-	TRBJ1-3	16	CASSPGPGSSGNTIYF	TGTGCCAGCAGCCCTGGCCCAGGATCCTCTGGAAACACCATATATTTT
TRBV7-2	-	-	TRBJ1-6	12	CASSLVSSVLHF	TGTGCCAGCAGCTTGGTATCGTCGGTCCTCCACTTT
TRBV27	-	-	TRBJ2-1	12	CASSPISNEQFF	TGTGCCAGCAGCCCAATATCCAATGAGCAGTTCTTC
TRBV19	-	TRBD1	TRBJ2-7	14	CASRLDRGRREQYF	TGTGCCAGTAGGCTTGACAGGGGGCGTCGGGAGCAGTACTTC
TRBV6-5	-	TRBD1	TRBJ1-2	14	CATRQGMANYGYTF	TGTGCCACCCGACAGGGGATGGCTAACTATGGCTACACCTTC
TRBV7-9	-	-	TRBJ2-7	14	CASSSGLPSYEQYF	TGTGCCAGCAGCTCCGGACTCCCCTCCTACGAGCAGTACTTC
TRBV6-4	many	-	TRBJ2-3	15	CASSDSKDYTDTQYF	TGTGCCAGCAGTGACTCGAAGGATTACACAGATACGCAGTATTTT
TRBV5-6	-	-	TRBJ2-7	13	CASSDGLHYEQYF	TGTGCCAGCAGCGACGGACTCCACTACGAGCAGTACTTC
TRBV5-4	-	-	TRBJ1-4	15	CASSHPGDDNEKLFF	TGTGCCAGCAGTCACCCAGGGGACGATAATGAAAAACTGTTTTTT
TRBV4-1	-	-	TRBJ2-7	17	CASSQMGAGGSSYEQYF	TGCGCCAGCAGCCAAATGGGGGCAGGGGGGAGCTCCTACGAGCAGTACTTC
TRBV6-2/TRBV6-3	-	-	TRBJ2-7	14	CASSPRDSSYEQYF	TGTGCCAGCAGTCCGCGGGACAGTTCCTACGAGCAGTACTTC
TRBV3-1/TRBV3-2	-	-	TRBJ2-7	16	CASSPGFGGESYEQYF	TGTGCCAGCAGCCCGGGGTTTGGCGGGGAGTCCTACGAGCAGTACTTC
TRBV6-5	once	-	TRBJ1-1	13	CASSYSWNTEAFF	TGTGCCAGCAGTTACAGCTGGAACACTGAAGCTTTCTTT
TRBV7-2	-	-	TRBJ1-6	15	CASSLNSRDNSPLHF	TGTGCCAGCAGCTTAAATTCCCGGGATAATTCACCCCTCCACTTT
TRBV4-2	-	-	TRBJ2-4	16	CASSQGYQLAKNIQYF	TGTGCCAGCAGCCAAGGGTACCAACTAGCCAAAAACATTCAGTACTTC
TRBV5-6	-	-	TRBJ2-7	15	CASSYSGLRGYEQYF	TGTGCCAGCAGCTACTCCGGGCTACGAGGGTACGAGCAGTACTTC
TRBV5-5	many	-	TRBJ2-2	12	CASSFGVGELFF	TGTGCCAGCAGCTTTGGGGTCGGGGAGCTGTTTTTT
TRBV3-1/TRBV3-2	once	TRBD1	TRBJ1-1	14	CASSAGQRNTEAFF	TGTGCCAGCAGCGCGGGACAGCGAAACACTGAAGCTTTCTTT
TRBV28	-	TRBD1	TRBJ2-7	15	CASSPGTGGVHEQYF	TGTGCCAGCAGTCCCGGGACAGGGGGCGTCCACGAGCAGTACTTC
TRBV6-2/TRBV6-3	few	TRBD2	TRBJ2-7	16	CASSYPASGATYEQYF	TGTGCCAGCAGTTACCCGGCTAGCGGCGCTACCTACGAGCAGTACTTC
TRBV7-9	few	TRBD2	TRBJ2-7	13	CASSSQGRDEQYF	TGTGCCAGCAGCTCACAAGGGAGGGACGAGCAGTACTTC
TRBV9	-	-	TRBJ1-5	14	CASSPTGSTQPQHF	TGTGCCAGCAGCCCCACGGGGTCGACTCAGCCCCAGCATTTT
TRBV6-2/TRBV6-3	-	-	TRBJ1-5	16	CASSPPRQDLNQPQHF	TGTGCCAGCAGCCCCCCCCGGCAGGACCTCAATCAGCCCCAGCATTTT
TRBV7-2	-	-	TRBJ2-3	16	CASSLVGSPRTDTQYF	TGTGCCAGCAGCTTAGTAGGTTCCCCACGCACAGATACGCAGTATTTT
TRBV6-2/TRBV6-3	-	TRBD2	TRBJ2-7	15	CASSYPGLAAYEQYF	TGTGCCAGCAGTTACCCGGGACTAGCGGCCTACGAGCAGTACTTC
TRBV4-3	once	-	TRBJ1-2	14	CASSQTGINYGYTF	TGCGCCAGCAGCCAAACAGGGATCAACTATGGCTACACCTTC
TRBV4-2	-	-	TRBJ1-5	15	CASSQVGGGGQPQHF	TGTGCCAGCAGCCAAGTCGGCGGGGGCGGTCAGCCCCAGCATTTT
TRBV13	-	TRBD1	TRBJ2-1	14	CASSLGQGLHEQFF	TGTGCCAGCAGCTTGGGACAGGGGCTCCATGAGCAGTTCTTC
TRBV28	once	-	TRBJ2-7	13	CASSYGTYGEQYF	TGTGCCAGCAGTTACGGGACCTACGGGGAGCAGTACTTC
TRBV5-1	-	-	TRBJ1-4	16	CASSWSGGARSRGLFF	TGCGCCAGCAGCTGGTCTGGTGGGGCCAGGTCGAGGGGACTGTTTTTT
TRBV9	few	-	TRBJ1-2	15	CASSVGQIPNYGYTF	TGTGCCAGCAGCGTAGGTCAGATACCTAACTATGGCTACACCTTC
TRBV9	-	TRBD1	TRBJ2-5	14	CASSVDGQGETQYF	TGTGCCAGCAGCGTAGACGGACAGGGAGAGACCCAGTACTTC
TRBV2	-	-	TRBJ2-1	19	CASSGGRTRELRDYNEQFF	TGTGCCAGCAGTGGCGGTCGTACGAGGGAACTAAGGGACTACAATGAGCAGTTCTTC
TRBV19	-	-	TRBJ1-5	15	CASQWGFGYDQPQHF	TGTGCCAGCCAGTGGGGGTTCGGATATGATCAGCCCCAGCATTTT
TRBV11-2	-	-	TRBJ2-1	15	CASSLPVVTVNEQFF	TGTGCCAGCAGCTTGCCCGTCGTAACGGTCAATGAGCAGTTCTTC
TRBV5-4	-	TRBD2	TRBJ2-3	14	CASSSAGGADTQYF	TGTGCCAGCAGCTCAGCGGGAGGGGCAGATACGCAGTATTTT
TRBV7-2	-	-	TRBJ1-6	14	CASSLRPRESPLHF	TGTGCCAGCAGCTTACGGCCGAGGGAGTCACCCCTCCACTTT
TRBV18	once	TRBD1	TRBJ1-1	16	CASSPTGALSNTEAFF	TGTGCCAGCTCACCAACAGGGGCCCTTTCGAACACTGAAGCTTTCTTT
TRBV20-1	-	-	TRBJ1-4	14	CSASTPKGDEKLFF	TGCAGTGCTAGTACCCCCAAGGGAGATGAAAAACTGTTTTTT
TRBV5-4	-	TRBD1	TRBJ1-5	16	CASSLGGTGGNQPQHF	TGTGCCAGCAGCTTGGGGGGGACAGGGGGTAATCAGCCCCAGCATTTT
TRBV11-1	-	-	TRBJ1-4	16	CASSLVGSLENEKLFF	TGTGCCAGCAGCTTAGTTGGTTCGTTGGAAAATGAAAAACTGTTTTTT